These T cell receptor beta chains were read from a single sample in a study of human T cells and chemical hapten exposure. TCRdb re-called the RACE reads through MiXCR, storing one row per CDR3 protein. Among 300,000 to 450,000 distinct CDR3 sequences, 4.5% to 5.5% were seen once, and the ten largest hold around 2.6%. The source material was whole blood, sampled in connection with sensitization to the hapten diphenylcyclopropenone (DPC). These receptors all stem from a woman aged 45 to 65 with alopecia areata. Some clones in this sample may be carry-over from other donors' samples. CDR3s include the opening cysteine and the closing phenylalanine or tryptophan. Fields, in order: CDR3 protein, CDR3 DNA, V gene, J gene, D gene, clone size. A D gene is named only where the DNA matches it firmly. Where a row states a size, it is once, few, many or the class of an expanded clone; other rows omit it.

CACMDQPDTQYF	TGTGCCTGCATGGACCAGCCGGATACGCAGTATTTT	TRBV30	TRBJ2-3	.	few
CASSPFGQNTEAFF	TGTGCCAGCAGTCCGTTCGGGCAGAACACTGAAGCTTTCTTT	TRBV11-2	TRBJ1-1	.	.
CASSLLQGRKVTEAFF	TGTGCCAGCAGTTTACTACAGGGGAGGAAAGTCACTGAAGCTTTCTTT	TRBV12-3/TRBV12-4	TRBJ1-1	TRBD1	many
CASSGANGRITPLHF	TGCGCCAGCTCAGGGGCCAACGGGCGGATTACACCCCTCCACTTT	TRBV5-1	TRBJ1-6	.	few
CASSFIMTGELFF	TGTGCCAGCAGTTTCATTATGACCGGGGAGCTGTTTTTT	TRBV27	TRBJ2-2	.	few
CASSLGDRGISGNQPQHF	TGTGCCAGCAGTTTAGGGGACAGGGGTATTAGCGGCAATCAGCCCCAGCATTTT	TRBV28	TRBJ1-5	TRBD1	many
CASSYSTGREPTDTQYF	TGTGCCAGCAGTTACTCGACAGGGAGGGAACCCACAGATACGCAGTATTTT	TRBV6-5	TRBJ2-3	.	.
CATSRNTEAFF	TGTGCCACAAGCAGGAACACTGAAGCTTTCTTT	TRBV6-5	TRBJ1-1	.	.
CASSSGQGEASLHF	TGCGCCAGCAGCTCTGGACAGGGGGAGGCGTCCCTCCACTTT	TRBV5-1	TRBJ1-6	TRBD1	.
CASSLDRWEQFF	TGTGCCAGCAGCTTAGATAGGTGGGAGCAGTTCTTC	TRBV11-2	TRBJ2-1	.	many
CSARGAETIYEQYF	TGCAGTGCTAGAGGTGCAGAGACCATCTACGAGCAGTACTTC	TRBV20-1	TRBJ2-7	.	.
CASSLAWTGEAFF	TGTGCCAGCAGCTTAGCGTGGACAGGTGAAGCTTTCTTT	TRBV7-9	TRBJ1-1	TRBD1	many
CASSPAPRTSGTSPHNEQFF	TGTGCCAGCAGTCCAGCCCCCAGGACTAGCGGGACCAGCCCCCACAATGAGCAGTTCTTC	TRBV6-2/TRBV6-3	TRBJ2-1	TRBD2	few
CASSSRLAGGNEQFF	TGTGCCAGCAGTTCCAGACTAGCGGGAGGCAATGAGCAGTTCTTC	TRBV12-3/TRBV12-4	TRBJ2-1	TRBD2	few
CACSPGDTQYF	TGTGCCTGCAGTCCAGGGGATACGCAGTATTTT	TRBV7-2	TRBJ2-3	.	.
CASSLGQVATNEKLFF	TGTGCCAGCAGTTTAGGTCAGGTCGCAACTAATGAAAAACTGTTTTTT	TRBV27	TRBJ1-4	.	many
CASSYDASTDTQYF	TGTGCCAGCAGTTACGACGCGAGCACAGATACGCAGTATTTT	TRBV6-2/TRBV6-3	TRBJ2-3	.	.
CASSATGVTNEKLFF	TGTGCCAGTAGTGCGACAGGGGTAACTAATGAAAAACTGTTTTTT	TRBV19	TRBJ1-4	TRBD1	.
CSAFTGVEQYF	TGCAGTGCTTTTACAGGGGTTGAGCAGTACTTC	TRBV20-1	TRBJ2-7	TRBD1	.
CRDPREVPDGYTF	TGCCGCGACCCTCGGGAGGTCCCGGATGGCTACACCTTC	TRBV20-1	TRBJ1-2	.	few
CASSLRIAGGPNEQFF	TGTGCCAGCAGCTTAAGAATAGCGGGGGGGCCCAATGAGCAGTTCTTC	TRBV7-6	TRBJ2-1	TRBD2	many
CASSLVGERLYNEQFF	TGTGCCAGCAGCTTAGTTGGGGAGAGGCTCTACAATGAGCAGTTCTTC	TRBV7-9	TRBJ2-1	.	.
CASSLSGGSETQYF	TGTGCCAGCAGTTTATCAGGGGGCAGTGAGACCCAGTACTTC	TRBV28	TRBJ2-5	TRBD1	.
CASSPGQGAVEQFF	TGTGCCAGCAGTCCGGGACAGGGGGCGGTTGAGCAGTTCTTC	TRBV12-3/TRBV12-4	TRBJ2-1	TRBD1	.
CASSYTSHQGAQYF	TGTGCCAGCAGCTACACCTCCCATCAGGGGGCCCAGTACTTC	TRBV6-2/TRBV6-3	TRBJ2-5	TRBD1	many
CARKQGGLRTDTQYF	TGTGCCAGGAAACAGGGGGGACTCCGCACAGATACGCAGTATTTT	TRBV2	TRBJ2-3	TRBD1	few
CASSQGPGGAEKLFF	TGTGCCAGCAGCCAAGGTCCAGGGGGGGCCGAAAAACTGTTTTTT	TRBV14	TRBJ1-4	TRBD1	.
CASSEPDSNTEAFF	TGTGCCAGCAGTGAACCGGACAGTAACACTGAAGCTTTCTTT	TRBV2	TRBJ1-1	.	few
CASSGSSGGSPYNEQFF	TGTGCCAGCAGCGGCTCTAGCGGGGGGAGTCCCTACAATGAGCAGTTCTTC	TRBV9	TRBJ2-1	TRBD2	.
CASREGRTNEQFF	TGTGCCAGCAGGGAGGGACGGACCAATGAGCAGTTCTTC	TRBV7-9	TRBJ2-1	.	many
CASSRLKDKEQFF	TGTGCCAGCTCACGCTTAAAGGACAAAGAGCAGTTCTTC	TRBV18	TRBJ2-1	.	.
CASSLISGGGNQPQHF	TGTGCCAGCAGTTTAATTTCAGGGGGTGGCAATCAGCCCCAGCATTTT	TRBV28	TRBJ1-5	TRBD1	few
CATSSRDTLLRTFF	TGTGCCACCAGCAGCCGGGACACTCTTCTTAGAACTTTCTTT	TRBV15	TRBJ1-1	.	few
CASSGGLAGYEQYF	TGTGCCAGCAGCGGCGGACTAGCGGGGTACGAGCAGTACTTC	TRBV5-5	TRBJ2-7	TRBD2	many
CASSYRLDGNYEQYF	TGCGCCAGCAGCTACCGACTCGACGGGAACTACGAGCAGTACTTC	TRBV4-1	TRBJ2-7	.	many
CASSVQYRDTQYF	TGCGCCAGCAGTGTCCAGTATAGAGATACGCAGTATTTT	TRBV10-2	TRBJ2-3	.	many
CASEGGLTDTQYF	TGTGCCAGCGAGGGGGGGTTAACAGATACGCAGTATTTT	TRBV5-5	TRBJ2-3	.	many
CAISESAGIGELFF	TGTGCCATCAGTGAGTCGGCAGGGATCGGGGAGCTGTTTTTT	TRBV10-3	TRBJ2-2	.	many
CASSYDIETLAYEQYF	TGTGCCAGCAGTTACGACATCGAGACCCTGGCATACGAGCAGTACTTC	TRBV6-5	TRBJ2-7	.	few
CASSHRRNTGELFF	TGTGCCAGCAGTCACAGGAGGAACACCGGGGAGCTGTTTTTT	TRBV6-2/TRBV6-3	TRBJ2-2	.	.
CSVVKQGTDEQYF	TGCAGCGTTGTAAAGCAGGGAACGGACGAGCAGTACTTC	TRBV29-1	TRBJ2-7	.	many
CSVEKMNTEAFF	TGCAGCGTTGAAAAGATGAACACTGAAGCTTTCTTT	TRBV29-1	TRBJ1-1	.	few
CASHGSSYEQYF	TGCGCCAGCCACGGGAGCTCCTACGAGCAGTACTTC	TRBV4-1	TRBJ2-7	.	few
CASSLQTDYMEFF	TGTGCCAGCAGCTTACAGACTGATTATATGGAGTTCTTC	TRBV11-2	TRBJ2-1	.	few
CASSQDGDSPNYGYTF	TGCGCCAGCAGCCAAGATGGGGACAGTCCTAACTATGGCTACACCTTC	TRBV4-1	TRBJ1-2	TRBD1	.
CASSSNRGDTQYF	TGTGCCAGCAGTTCGAACAGGGGAGATACGCAGTATTTT	TRBV6-2/TRBV6-3	TRBJ2-3	TRBD1	few
CASSSYGTVGETQYF	TGTGCCAGCAGCTCTTACGGGACAGTTGGAGAGACCCAGTACTTC	TRBV7-9	TRBJ2-5	TRBD1	.
CSVDWGSEQYF	TGCAGCGTTGACTGGGGAAGCGAGCAGTACTTC	TRBV29-1	TRBJ2-7	.	few
CAISLTREADTQYF	TGTGCCATCAGTTTGACCCGGGAAGCAGATACGCAGTATTTT	TRBV10-3	TRBJ2-3	.	many
CASSPGLAARSSYEQYF	TGTGCCAGCAGCCCGGGACTAGCGGCCCGGTCGTCCTACGAGCAGTACTTC	TRBV5-6	TRBJ2-7	TRBD2	many
CSARDYDRGYSPLHF	TGCAGTGCTAGAGATTACGACAGGGGATACTCACCCCTCCACTTT	TRBV20-1	TRBJ1-6	TRBD1	many
CASSLGRDMNTEAFF	TGTGCCAGCAGTTTAGGCCGGGACATGAACACTGAAGCTTTCTTT	TRBV12-3/TRBV12-4	TRBJ1-1	.	many
CAWNLGQMEGYTF	TGTGCCTGGAACCTGGGACAGATGGAAGGCTACACCTTC	TRBV30	TRBJ1-2	TRBD1	few
CASSYQSNEQFF	TGTGCCAGCAGTTACCAATCCAATGAGCAGTTCTTC	TRBV6-2/TRBV6-3	TRBJ2-1	.	many
CASSYSTSFASSYNSPLHF	TGTGCCAGCAGTTACTCAACTTCTTTCGCGAGCTCCTATAATTCACCCCTCCACTTT	TRBV6-5	TRBJ1-6	.	many
CSISPGRNTGELFF	TGCAGCATCTCCCCGGGCCGCAACACCGGGGAGCTGTTTTTT	TRBV29-1	TRBJ2-2	.	many
CSVLVLAGVGNEQFF	TGCAGCGTTTTGGTGCTAGCGGGAGTTGGAAATGAGCAGTTCTTC	TRBV29-1	TRBJ2-1	TRBD2	many
CASSYPSGLAGGPSRTDTQYF	TGTGCCAGCAGTTACCCCTCCGGGCTAGCGGGAGGGCCAAGCCGAACAGATACGCAGTATTTT	TRBV6-2/TRBV6-3	TRBJ2-3	TRBD2	many
CASSLSGQSSYEQYF	TGTGCCAGCAGCTTGTCGGGACAAAGCTCCTACGAGCAGTACTTC	TRBV7-2	TRBJ2-7	.	many
CASRWGGEDTQYF	TGTGCCAGCAGGTGGGGGGGTGAGGATACGCAGTATTTT	TRBV6-5	TRBJ2-3	TRBD2	many